Presented here are 8 T cell receptor beta chains from one specimen sequenced in a study of shared T cell receptors in the human thymus. Assay used: immunoSEQ multiplex PCR; TCRdb lists only in-frame clones, some missing. The repertoire has some 640,000 clones, approximately 87% of them found once; the top ten carry 0.0094%. These data also featured in a second study, about human thymus T cells.

Material: thymocytes. These TCRs come from a boy younger than two with a congenital heart defect.

The chain combines TRBV21-1 with TRBJ1-2; the D call in the table, TRBD1, was not verified against the DNA. TRBV21-1 constitutes a pseudogene. The CDR3 covers 15 residues. This CDR3 is CASSKVTDLGYGYTF. CDR3 coding DNA: TGTGCCAGCAGCAAAGTGACAGATTTAGGATATGGCTACACCTTC.

The chain carries TRBV5-5 and TRBJ2-7, with D possibly TRBD1 on 7 matching bases. Germline V gene data show CDR1 as SGHKS and CDR2 as YYEKEE (reference sequence). Trimming removed 4 bases at V and 1 base at J, with 27 bases between. The CDR3 has 19 amino acids. This CDR3 is CASSPRGTVNQTRSYEQYF. In DNA, the CDR3 is TGTGCCAGCAGCCCACGCGGGACAGTTAACCAGACTAGGTCCTACGAGCAGTACTTC.

This clone was seen only a few times. The V gene is TRBV27, the J gene TRBJ1-1; 7 nucleotides match TRBD1. Trimming at V came to 5 bases and at J to 8 bases, leaving 11 bases not matched to a gene. This CDR3 comprises 14 residues. The germline gives CDR1 MNHEY, CDR2 SMNVEV (reference sequence). DNA of the CDR3: TGTGCCAGCAGTAACGGACAGGATAAGGGCGAAGCTTTCTTT. Residues: CASSNGQDKGEAFF.

The chain is built from TRBV27 and TRBJ1-2, with a tentative D call TRBD1 (6 bases). Deletions cut 3 bases from V and 6 bases from J, with 23 bases between. The CDR3 runs to 17 residues. Per the germline V gene, CDR1 is MNHEY and CDR2 is SMNVEV (reference sequence). CDR3 residues: CASSFLKGGRVLDGYTF. The CDR3 DNA sequence: TGTGCCAGCAGTTTCCTTAAGGGGGGGCGCGTACTCGATGGCTACACCTTC.

The rearrangement links TRBV20-1 to TRBJ1-1, with no clear D. The CDR3 consists of 11 residues. The V end lost 6 bases, the J end lost 1 base, and 6 bases lay between the germline ends. Germline loops: CDR1 DFQATT, CDR2 SNEGSKA (reference sequence). CDR3 sequence reads: CSAWPNTEAFF. The CDR3 DNA follows: TGCAGTGCCTGGCCGAACACTGAAGCTTTCTTT.

This clone was recorded a few times. V is TRBV5-1 and J is TRBJ2-3, with TRBD2 matching over 8 bases. This CDR3 contains 18 residues. V was pared by 5 bases and J by 1 base, with 15 bases of the junction left unmatched. The V gene's germline CDR1 is SGHRS and CDR2 YFSETQ. This chain's CDR3 is CASRRGGNFGIRTDTQYF. CDR3 nucleotide sequence: TGCGCCAGCAGACGGGGGGGGAACTTTGGTATTCGCACAGATACGCAGTATTTT. Together with reference TRBV5-1 and TRBJ2-3, the CDR3 gives the full variable domain: KAGVTQTPRYLIKTRGQQVTLSCSPISGHRSVSWYQQTPGQGLQFLFEYFSETQRNKGNFPGRFSGRQFSNSRSEMNVSTLELGDSALYLCASRRGGNFGIRTDTQYFGPGTRLTVL.

The chain is built from TRBV6-5 and TRBJ2-7; TRBD1 matches 8 bases. Germline V gene sequence: CDR1 MNHEY, CDR2 SVGAGI. This CDR3 has 14 amino acids. V lost 7 bases to trimming and J lost 2 bases; unmatched junction nucleotides: 7. CDR3 sequence (DNA): TGTGCCAGCAATCAGGGGGCGCCCCCCTACGAGCAGTACTTC. It codes for CASNQGAPPYEQYF.

The rearrangement links TRBV5-4 to TRBJ1-1; the D is unclear. Germline V gene data show CDR1 as SGHNT and CDR2 as YYREEE (reference sequence). The CDR3 is 14 amino acids. Deletions cut 2 bases from V and 5 bases from J, with 13 bases between. In DNA form, the CDR3 reads TGTGCCAGCAGCTTTGACGGGGAAGGGACTGAAGCTTTCTTT. It specifies CASSFDGEGTEAFF. Filled out from reference TRBV5-4 and TRBJ1-1, the complete variable domain reads ETGVTQSPTHLIKTRGQQVTLRCSSQSGHNTVSWYQQALGQGPQFIFQYYREEENGRGNFPPRFSGLQFPNYSSELNVNALELDDSALYLCASSFDGEGTEAFFGQGTRLTVV.